A single sample is the source of the 16 T cell receptor beta chains below, sequenced in a study of T cells in women clearing cervical HPV infection. Assay used: immunoSEQ multiplex PCR; TCRdb lists only in-frame clones, some missing. The sample features 34,000 or so clones, with more than 4% in its top ten. The specimen was blood buffy coat. The receptors here all came from a woman between 18 and 75 years old with a cervical HPV16 infection that either progressed to CIN3+ or cleared (not recorded which).

Regarding this clone: The DNA ends 3 residues before the CDR3 does, and the rest of the CDR3 is filled in from the germline J gene. The gene calls are TRBV18 and TRBJ2-1; 11 bases are shared with TRBD1. This CDR3 spans 15 amino acids. Germline values: CDR1 KGHSH, CDR2 LQKENI. V lost 2 bases to trimming and J lost 4 bases; unmatched junction nucleotides: 1. The CDR3 region is CASSPGQGAYNEQFF. The CDR3 DNA, read in part, is TGTGCCAGCTCACCAGGACAGGGGGCATACAATGAG.

To note about this clone: From the germline J gene comes the end of the CDR3, since the read stops 3 residues before it. The rearrangement links TRBV18 to TRBJ2-2, with D maybe TRBD1 (6 bases). The CDR3 sequence is 15 residues long. Germline loops: CDR1 KGHSH, CDR2 LQKENI. This CDR3 is CASSLNRDTNEKLFF. The covered CDR3 bases are TGTGCCAGCTCACTAAACAGGGACACTAATGAAAAG. The whole variable domain, filled in from reference TRBV18 and TRBJ2-2, reads NAGVMQNPRHLVRRRGQEARLRCSPMKGHSHVYWYRQLPEEGLKFMVYLQKENIIDESGMPKERFSAEFPKEGPSILRIQQVVRGDSAAYFCASSLNRDTNEKLFFGEGSRLTVL.

As concerns this clone: The CDR3 end is not reached by the read, which stops 3 residues before it; the germline J gene fills it in. The chain employs TRBV30 and TRBJ1-1, with 8 bases lining up with TRBD1. Germline V gene lookup returns CDR1 GTSNPN and CDR2 SVGIG (reference sequence). This CDR3 spans 12 amino acids. This chain's CDR3 is CARGQAASEAFF. The covered CDR3 bases are TGTGCCCGGGGACAGGCGGCATCGGAA.

On this clone itself: The read ends 3 residues before the CDR3 terminus; that terminus is restored from the germline J gene. The V call is TRBV18, the J call TRBJ2-2; D ambiguous. Germline CDR1 reads KGHSH; CDR2 reads LQKENI. There are 13 residues in the CDR3. V lost 5 bases, J lost 7 bases, and 11 bases lay in between. Partial CDR3 DNA: TGTGCCAGCTCAAGTCCCCTGCGCGGGGAG. Translated, it gives CASSSPLRGE. The entire CDR3 sequence reads CASSSPLRGELFF.

Concerning this clone: The CDR3 goes on 3 residues after the read ends, and that part is filled in from the germline J gene. This rearrangement joins TRBV30 to TRBJ2-2; TRBD1 matches 7 bases. Germline CDR1 GTSNPN, CDR2 SVGIG (reference sequence). The CDR3 extends over 13 amino acids. CDR3 bases read: TGTGCCTGGACGGGACAGCGAAATTCACCG. Protein product: CAWTGQRNSP. In full, the CDR3 is CAWTGQRNSPLFF.

To note about this clone: The CDR3 extends 3 residues past the end of the read, so its final part is completed from the germline J gene. V gene TRBV5-1 combines with J gene TRBJ1-1, with TRBD1 as a possible D gene (5 bases). The germline V gene has CDR1 SGHRS and CDR2 YFSETQ. V was clipped by 4 bases and J by 1 base, with 11 bases between them. The CDR3 extends over 14 amino acids. Here the CDR3 reads CASSPGGGNTEAFF. The sequenced part of the CDR3 DNA is TGCGCCAGCAGCCCTGGGGGGGGGAACACTGAA.

CDR3 region: CASSFEAVEQYF. Partial CDR3 DNA: TGTGCCAGCAGCTTCGAAGCGGTCGAG. The chain recombines TRBV7-9 with TRBJ2-7, with TRBD2 as a possible D gene (5 bases). The read terminates 3 residues before the CDR3 end, so the remaining end is supplied by the germline J gene. Germline CDR1 reads SEHNR; CDR2 reads FQNEAQ (reference sequence). This CDR3 has 12 amino acids. Trimming removed 3 bases at V and 6 bases at J, with 9 bases between.

A word on this clone: The read stops 3 residues short of the end of the CDR3; the missing end is completed from the germline J gene. The V call is TRBV20-1, the J call TRBJ1-2; no reliable D call. Trimming removed 6 bases at V and 4 bases at J, with 9 bases between. The V gene's germline CDR1 is DFQATT and CDR2 SNEGSKA (reference sequence). CDR3 length equals 11 residues. The CDR3 loop is CSAEGPYGYTF. The CDR3 bases that were read are TGCAGTGCGGAGGGTCCCTATGGC.

A word on this clone: The DNA ends 3 residues before the CDR3 does, and the rest of the CDR3 is filled in from the germline J gene. This chain uses TRBV7-8 with TRBJ2-3; 10 positions agree with TRBD1. Germline V CDR1 and CDR2: SGHVS, FQNEAQ. The CDR3 has 15 residues. The CDR3 bases that were read are TGTGCCAGCAGCTTGGCGGGACAGGGGCAAGAGACG. The encoded protein is CASSLAGQGQET. The whole CDR3 protein reads CASSLAGQGQETQYF.

To note about this clone: Read sequence stops 3 residues before the CDR3 end, and the germline J gene provides the missing end. This chain uses TRBV19 with TRBJ1-5; D is unresolved. In germline, CDR1 is LNHDA, CDR2 SQIVND (reference sequence). This CDR3 has 14 residues. CDR3 amino acids: CASSKTSRTDPQHF. The part of the CDR3 DNA that was read is TGTGCCAGTAGTAAAACGTCCCGCACAGATCCC.

As for this clone: The read comes to an end 3 residues before the CDR3 does, leaving the germline J gene to fill in the end. The rearrangement links TRBV20-1 to TRBJ2-3; 11 nucleotides line up with TRBD2. The CDR3 is 15 amino acids. Germline-derived CDR1 and CDR2 are DFQATT and SNEGSKA (reference sequence). Trimming removed 4 bases from V and 1 base from J; junction bases left unmatched: 4. CDR3 in amino acids: CSATLAGGGTDTQYF. Partial CDR3 DNA: TGCAGTGCTACCCTAGCGGGAGGCGGCACAGATACG.

In regard to this clone: The read comes to an end 3 residues before the CDR3 does, leaving the germline J gene to fill in the end. The V and J genes are TRBV20-1 and TRBJ2-7; D might be TRBD2 (6 bases). CDR1 is DFQATT, CDR2 SNEGSKA, per germline (reference sequence). This CDR3 is 14 amino acids long. V was shortened by 4 bases and J by 2 bases, with 15 bases between the two germline ends. The part of the CDR3 DNA that was read is TGCAGTGCTACCAACGGGGGAGCGGCCTACGAG. Its translation: CSATNGGAAYE. The full CDR3 sequence reads CSATNGGAAYEQYF.

For this clone: The read terminates 3 residues ahead of where the CDR3 ends, so the germline J gene completes it. The chain combines TRBV20-1 with TRBJ2-1; the match to TRBD2 covers 12 bases. V dropped 0 bases and J dropped 0; count of bases not matched to a gene: 12. Germline V gene lookup returns CDR1 DFQATT and CDR2 SNEGSKA (reference sequence). The CDR3 has 20 residues. CDR3 DNA (partial): TGCAGTGCTAGAGAGAGTATAGGGACTAGCGGGCCGATCTCCTACAATGAG. Translated: CSARESIGTSGPISYNE. The CDR3 in full is CSARESIGTSGPISYNEQFF.

For this clone: The read stops 3 residues short of the end of the CDR3; the missing end is completed from the germline J gene. The chain uses TRBV19 and TRBJ2-5; D assignment may be TRBD1 or TRBD2 (7 bases each). Trimming took off 6 bases at V and 5 bases at J, with 22 bases between the two ends. The germline V gene has CDR1 LNHDA and CDR2 SQIVND (reference sequence). There are 16 residues in the CDR3. CDR3 loop: CASRKGGARGQETQYF. The covered CDR3 bases are TGTGCCAGTAGAAAGGGAGGGGCAAGGGGGCAGGAGACC.

CDR3 DNA (partial): TGTGCCTGGAGTGTAGGGGTCAGGGAGATCCAAGAGACG. Protein sequence: CAWSVGVREIQET. The CDR3 in its entirety is CAWSVGVREIQETQYF. The chain has TRBV30 and TRBJ2-3, with D tentatively TRBD1 or TRBD2 (5 bases each). The sequence runs out 3 residues before the end of the CDR3; the remainder is reconstructed from the germline J gene. The CDR3 has 16 residues. CDR1 GTSNPN and CDR2 SVGIG come from the germline V gene (reference sequence).

Of note for this clone: Sequencing ends 3 residues short of the CDR3 end; the germline J gene provides the rest. J is TRBJ2-3 and V is TRBV19; 8 positions agree with TRBD2. J lost 5 bases, V lost 3 bases, and 7 bases had no gene match. Germline V lookup: CDR1 LNHDA, CDR2 SQIVND (reference sequence). The CDR3 has 15 amino acids. The covered CDR3 bases are TGTGCCAGTAGTATCCGGGGGGGGCGAGGAGATACG. Residues: CASSIRGGRGDT. The entire CDR3 protein is CASSIRGGRGDTQYF. Full variable domain (missing parts from reference TRBV19 and TRBJ2-3): DGGITQSPKYLFRKEGQNVTLSCEQNLNHDAMYWYRQDPGQGLRLIYYSQIVNDFQKGDIAEGYSVSREKKESFPLTVTSAQKNPTAFYLCASSIRGGRGDTQYFGPGTRLTVL.